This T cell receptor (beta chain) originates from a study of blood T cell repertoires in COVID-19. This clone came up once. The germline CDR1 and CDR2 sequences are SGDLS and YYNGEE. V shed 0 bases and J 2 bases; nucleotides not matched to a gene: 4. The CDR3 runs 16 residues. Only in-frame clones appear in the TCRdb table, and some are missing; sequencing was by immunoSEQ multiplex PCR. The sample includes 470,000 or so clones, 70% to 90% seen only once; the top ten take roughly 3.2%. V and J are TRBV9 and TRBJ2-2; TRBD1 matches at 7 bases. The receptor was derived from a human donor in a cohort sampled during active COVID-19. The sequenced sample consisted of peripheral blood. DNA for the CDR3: TGTGCCAGCAGCGTAGATCCAGGGGGTAACACCGGGGAGCTGTTTTTT. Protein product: CASSVDPGGNTGELFF.